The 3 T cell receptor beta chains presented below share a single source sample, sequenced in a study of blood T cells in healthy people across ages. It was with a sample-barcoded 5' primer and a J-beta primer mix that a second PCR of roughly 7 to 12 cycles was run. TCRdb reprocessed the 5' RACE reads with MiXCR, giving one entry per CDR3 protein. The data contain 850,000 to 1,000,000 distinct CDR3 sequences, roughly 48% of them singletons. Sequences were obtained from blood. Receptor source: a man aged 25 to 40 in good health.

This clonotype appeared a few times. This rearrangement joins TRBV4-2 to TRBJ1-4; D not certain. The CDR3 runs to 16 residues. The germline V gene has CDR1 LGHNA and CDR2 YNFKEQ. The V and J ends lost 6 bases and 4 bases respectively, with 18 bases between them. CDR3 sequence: CASSAVLRPINEKLFF. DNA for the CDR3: TGTGCCAGCAGTGCAGTTTTGCGTCCAATTAATGAAAAACTGTTTTTT.

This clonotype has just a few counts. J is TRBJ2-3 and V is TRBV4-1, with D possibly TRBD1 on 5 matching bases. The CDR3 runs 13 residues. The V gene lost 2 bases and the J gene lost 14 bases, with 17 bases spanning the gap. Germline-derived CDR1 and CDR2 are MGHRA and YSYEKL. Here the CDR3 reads CASSQRGTPTPYF. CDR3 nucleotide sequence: TGCGCCAGCAGCCAAAGGGGTACTCCTACCCCGTATTTT.

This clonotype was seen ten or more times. The CDR3 region has the DNA TGCAGCGTTGATACTGGTGGAGGGGGAGGCTATGGCTACACCTTC. Translation: CSVDTGGGGGYGYTF. V gene TRBV29-1 combines with J gene TRBJ1-2; weak D call: TRBD1 (6 bases). The CDR3 extends over 15 amino acids. Germline values: CDR1 SQVTM, CDR2 ANQGSEA. V lost 3 bases to trimming and J lost 4 bases, with 18 bases between them.